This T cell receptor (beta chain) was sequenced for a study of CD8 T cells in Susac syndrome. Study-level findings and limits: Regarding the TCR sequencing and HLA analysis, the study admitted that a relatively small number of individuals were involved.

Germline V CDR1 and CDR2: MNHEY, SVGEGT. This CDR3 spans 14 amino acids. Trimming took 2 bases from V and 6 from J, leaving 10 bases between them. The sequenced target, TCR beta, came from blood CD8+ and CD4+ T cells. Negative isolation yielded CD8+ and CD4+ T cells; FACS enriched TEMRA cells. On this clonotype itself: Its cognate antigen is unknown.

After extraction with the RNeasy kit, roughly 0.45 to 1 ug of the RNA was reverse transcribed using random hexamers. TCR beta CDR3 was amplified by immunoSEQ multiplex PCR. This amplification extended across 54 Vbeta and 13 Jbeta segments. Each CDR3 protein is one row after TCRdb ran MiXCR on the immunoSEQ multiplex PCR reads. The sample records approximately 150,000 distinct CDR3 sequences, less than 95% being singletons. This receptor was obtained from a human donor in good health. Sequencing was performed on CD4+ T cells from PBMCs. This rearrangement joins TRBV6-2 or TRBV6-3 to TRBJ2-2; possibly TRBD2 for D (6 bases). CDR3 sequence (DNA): TGTGCCAGCAGTTACCGAGCTAGCGCCGGGGAGCTGTTTTTT. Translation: CASSYRASAGELFF.